The 22 T cell receptor beta chains given below trace back to one sample, sequenced in a study of T cells in Graves' hyperthyroidism and ophthalmopathy. The investigators amplified TCR beta CDR3 regions from RNA transcripts. First-round RT-PCR with HTBI primers amplified the TCR CDR3 region. A single record per CDR3 protein comes from TCRdb applying MiXCR to the multiplex PCR reads. The repertoire holds roughly 600,000 distinct CDR3 sequences, with more than 14% as singletons. Source material: blood. Source of these receptors: a woman aged 45-59 years with Graves' ophthalmopathy.

In this sample, this clonotype turned up many times. As DNA, the CDR3 is TGTGCCAGCAGGTCCGGGAGTTCCCAGGCAAATGAGCAGTTCTTC. This gives the protein CASRSGSSQANEQFF. V is TRBV7-9 and J is TRBJ2-1; the D gene is possibly TRBD2 (6 bases). V was shortened by 6 bases and J by 7 bases, with 19 bases between the two germline ends. The length of the CDR3 is 15 residues. Germline V CDR1 and CDR2: SEHNR, FQNEAQ (reference sequence).

V is TRBV7-9 and J is TRBJ2-1, with D perhaps assigned TRBD1 or TRBD2 (6 bases each). V lost 3 bases and J 0 bases, leaving 15 bases between the germline ends. Germline V gene lookup returns CDR1 SEHNR and CDR2 FQNEAQ (reference sequence). The CDR3 sequence is 17 residues long. The CDR3 sequence is CASSFLGGQSSYNEQFF. In DNA, the CDR3 is TGTGCCAGCAGCTTTCTGGGGGGCCAGAGCTCCTACAATGAGCAGTTCTTC. The full variable domain, its missing parts supplied by reference TRBV7-9 and TRBJ2-1, is DTGVSQNPRHKITKRGQNVTFRCDPISEHNRLYWYRQTLGQGPEFLTYFQNEAQLEKSRLLSDRFSAERPKGSFSTLEIQRTEQGDSAMYLCASSFLGGQSSYNEQFFGPGTRLTVL.

This clonotype was picked up many times. The chain employs TRBV20-1 and TRBJ2-1; D is perhaps TRBD2 (6 bases). Germline V CDR1 and CDR2: DFQATT, SNEGSKA (reference sequence). The CDR3 loop spans 15 amino acids. Trimming cost V 1 base and J 4 bases, with 14 bases left between them. In nucleotides, the CDR3 is TGCAGTGCTAGAGTCGCGGGACCCCCATACAATGAGCAGTTCTTC. Its translation is CSARVAGPPYNEQFF.

This clonotype was detected only a few times. The chain is built from TRBV4-3 and TRBJ2-7; no clear D. The CDR3 totals 15 residues. Trimming left V 0 bases short and J 2 bases short, with 11 bases between. The germline CDR1 and CDR2 sequences are LGHNA and YSLEER. The CDR3 nucleotides are TGCGCCAGCAGCCAAGATTTTCACAGTACCTACGAGCAGTACTTC. It specifies CASSQDFHSTYEQYF.

This clonotype came up many times. The chain uses TRBV7-3 and TRBJ2-3, with D perhaps matching TRBD1 (6 bases). The germline V gene encodes CDR1 SGHTA and CDR2 FQGTGA. V lost 0 bases and J lost 2, with 9 bases in between. This CDR3 contains 15 residues. CDR3 amino acids: CASSLTWTDTDTQYF. In DNA form, the CDR3 reads TGTGCCAGCAGCTTAACGTGGACAGACACAGATACGCAGTATTTT.

This clonotype has only a few counts. The gene calls are TRBV20-1 and TRBJ2-1; the D gene could be TRBD1 or TRBD2 (5 bases each). The CDR3 runs 14 residues. Trimming pared 2 bases from V and 6 bases from J, leaving 14 bases between. The germline V gene has CDR1 DFQATT and CDR2 SNEGSKA (reference sequence). In DNA, the CDR3 is TGCAGTGCTAGAAGTCGGGGACCGGGCAATGAGCAGTTCTTC. Translated: CSARSRGPGNEQFF.

The V call is TRBV7-6, the J call TRBJ1-1; perhaps TRBD1 as D (6 bases). V lost 5 bases and J 4 bases, leaving 17 bases between the germline ends. Per germline, CDR1 SGHVS and CDR2 FNYEAQ. The CDR3 contains 15 residues. CDR3 DNA sequence: TGTGCCAGCAGCCTAGAGAACAGGGCGGGCACTGAAGCTTTCTTT. It encodes CASSLENRAGTEAFF.

On this clonotype: A clone one base away is much larger, so this may be a read error. The chain is built from TRBV28 and TRBJ1-2; D gene unclear. The CDR3 has 13 amino acids. The germline CDR1 and CDR2 sequences are MDHEN and SYDVKM. The chain's CDR3 is CASSGSPNYGHTF. CDR3 nucleotide sequence: TGTGCCAGCAGCGGCAGCCCTAACTATGGCCACACCTTC.

The V and J genes are TRBV4-1 and TRBJ2-1, with D unclear. From germline, CDR1 is MGHRA and CDR2 YSYEKL. This CDR3 spans 16 amino acids. Trimming took off 3 bases at V and 5 bases at J, with 17 bases between the two ends. Written as DNA, the CDR3 is TGCGCCAGCAGCCATTTTACTCCAGCGCCCGACAATGAGCAGTTCTTC. Its protein is CASSHFTPAPDNEQFF.

At least ten counts were recorded for this clonotype. The J gene is TRBJ2-2, the V gene TRBV3-1; D gene ambiguous. This CDR3 spans 16 amino acids. Germline assignment: CDR1 LGHDT and CDR2 YNNKEL (reference sequence). V gave up 2 bases and J gave up 5 bases, with 15 bases separating them. CDR3 coding DNA: TGTGCCAGCAGCCAACAGGAAATTGGAAATACCGGGGAGCTGTTTTTT. Translated: CASSQQEIGNTGELFF.

The V and J genes are TRBV20-1 and TRBJ2-3, with a possible D match to TRBD2 (5 bases). V was trimmed by 5 bases and J by 2 bases, leaving 14 bases between them. The CDR3 runs to 14 residues. CDR1 and CDR2 from the germline V gene are DFQATT and SNEGSKA (reference sequence). This CDR3 reads CSAWTLGSTDTQYF. DNA of the CDR3: TGCAGTGCTTGGACTTTAGGGTCCACAGATACGCAGTATTTT.

The genes are TRBV29-1 and TRBJ2-3; D possibly corresponds to TRBD2 (6 bases). V lost 6 bases and J 4 bases, leaving 14 bases between the germline ends. Germline V gives CDR1 SQVTM, CDR2 ANQGSEA. The CDR3 spans 13 residues. In DNA form, the CDR3 reads TGCAGCGTGGGGACTCGAAGCGCAGATACGCAGTATTTT. As protein: CSVGTRSADTQYF.

In its sample, this clonotype was seen a few times. This chain joins TRBV19 and TRBJ2-1; TRBD1 agrees at 8 bases. V lost 2 bases, J lost 9 bases, and 9 bases stayed unmatched. The CDR3 has 15 residues. The germline V gene has CDR1 LNHDA and CDR2 SQIVND (reference sequence). The DNA of the CDR3 is TGTGCCAGTAGTATAAGCGCAGGGGGCAGGGGTGAGCAGTTCTTC. It specifies CASSISAGGRGEQFF.

About this clonotype: A read error may explain this, as a much larger clone is one base away. This chain connects TRBV28 to TRBJ1-1; D is undetermined. CDR3 size: 15 residues. V was clipped by 6 bases and J by 2 bases, with 16 bases between them. Germline lookup yields CDR1 MDHEN and CDR2 SYDVKM. CDR3 region: CASRGIPRGNTEAFF. In DNA form, the CDR3 reads TGTGCCAGCAGGGGGATTCCCCGGGGAAACACTGAAGCTTTCTTT.

This clonotype was counted a few times. This chain links TRBV7-2 with TRBJ1-5; unclear D gene. This CDR3 region has 13 residues. The V and J ends lost 8 bases and 2 bases respectively, with 10 bases between them. Germline assignment: CDR1 SGHTA and CDR2 FQGNSA. The CDR3 DNA reads as TGTGCCAGCGGCCCCGATGGCAATCAGCCCCAGCATTTT. Amino acids: CASGPDGNQPQHF.

This clonotype was found many times. CDR3 nucleotides: TGCAGCGTTCACCACAACCCCCGGAGTGACGGGACTAGCGGGAGGGCCGATTTTTGGCAGTTCTTC. Translating gives CSVHHNPRSDGTSGRADFWQFF. This sequence joins TRBV29-1 and TRBJ2-1, with 16 bases matching TRBD2. Unmatched junction bases numbered 31, after V lost 5 bases and J lost 12 bases. The CDR3 has 22 residues. The germline V gene encodes CDR1 SQVTM and CDR2 ANQGSEA.

The chain couples TRBV19 to TRBJ1-5, with D tentatively TRBD1 (5 bases). CDR3 length: 14 residues. Germline V CDR1 and CDR2: LNHDA, SQIVND (reference sequence). V shed 4 bases and J shed 1 base, with 8 bases lying between them. The CDR3 nucleotides read TGTGCCAGTAGTACCCGACAGAGCAATCAGCCCCAGCATTTT. It specifies CASSTRQSNQPQHF.

At least ten counts were recorded for this clonotype. The chain links TRBV20-1 to TRBJ1-6; 7 nucleotides agree with TRBD1. In germline, CDR1 is DFQATT, CDR2 SNEGSKA (reference sequence). The CDR3 runs to 13 residues. V lost 6 bases to trimming and J lost 12 bases; unmatched junction nucleotides: 11. CDR3 DNA sequence: TGCAGTGCCAGGGGGTTAGAGGGGTTACCCCTCCACTTT. Amino acids: CSARGLEGLPLHF.

The sample holds many counts of this clonotype. The chain has TRBV18 and TRBJ2-7; D is perhaps TRBD2 (5 bases). The CDR3 covers 13 residues. The V end lost 8 bases, the J end lost 1 base, and 12 bases lay between the germline ends. CDR1 and CDR2 from the germline V gene are KGHSH and LQKENI. This CDR3 is CASSPRGSYEQYF. In DNA, the CDR3 is TGTGCCAGCAGCCCCCGGGGATCCTACGAGCAGTACTTC.

This clonotype has at least ten counts. The chain has TRBV5-1 and TRBJ2-7; no clear D. Germline V gene lookup returns CDR1 SGHRS and CDR2 YFSETQ. V was trimmed by 1 base and J by 4 bases, leaving 9 bases between them. This CDR3 has 13 amino acids. CDR3 sequence (DNA): TGCGCCAGCAGCTTGCAGTCATTGTACGAGCAGTACTTC. Encoded protein: CASSLQSLYEQYF.

V and J are TRBV5-1 and TRBJ2-2, with 10 nucleotides matching TRBD2. The CDR3 runs 17 residues. Trimming cost V 0 bases and J 7 bases; bases outside gene matches: 9. Germline CDR1 reads SGHRS; CDR2 reads YFSETQ. For the CDR3, the DNA is TGCGCCAGCAGCTTGGTACCTAGCGGGAGTCGGGACGGGGAGCTGTTTTTT. Protein: CASSLVPSGSRDGELFF.

Turning to this clonotype: This may stem from a read error, because a much larger clone lies one nucleotide away. This chain joins TRBV28 and TRBJ2-1; D possibly corresponds to TRBD1 (6 bases). Trimming removed 7 bases from V and 10 bases from J, with 17 bases in between. CDR1 is MDHEN, CDR2 SYDVKM, per germline. The CDR3 totals 13 residues. The CDR3 reads CASTDRDMSEQFF. The CDR3 DNA reads as TGTGCCAGCACGGATAGGGACATGTCCGAGCAGTTCTTC.